Below, one TCR beta chain is given with its context. The sample originates from a study of Graves' ophthalmopathy and Graves' hyperthyroidism. The study amplified TCR beta CDR3 regions using RNA transcripts. RT-PCR in the first round used HTBI primers; a second-round multiplex PCR followed. One entry per CDR3 protein results from TCRdb running MiXCR on the multiplex PCR reads. The profile shows 740,000 or so distinct CDR3 sequences, approximately 40% of them singletons. Disease in donors with ophthalmopathy had moderate-to-severe activity, CAS ≥3, NOSPECS ≥4 and under 3 months' duration. This clonotype was sampled from an adult man with Graves' ophthalmopathy. Sequencing was carried out using peripheral blood.

The CDR3 protein is CASSLGRQDVLGNTIYF. As DNA, the CDR3 is TGTGCCAGCAGTTTGGGGAGACAGGACGTTCTTGGAAACACCATATATTTT. V usage is TRBV12-3 or TRBV12-4 and J usage is TRBJ1-3, with a tentative D call TRBD1 (6 bases). The CDR3 consists of 17 residues. The ends were cut back, 3 bases at V and 3 bases at J, with 18 bases in the middle.